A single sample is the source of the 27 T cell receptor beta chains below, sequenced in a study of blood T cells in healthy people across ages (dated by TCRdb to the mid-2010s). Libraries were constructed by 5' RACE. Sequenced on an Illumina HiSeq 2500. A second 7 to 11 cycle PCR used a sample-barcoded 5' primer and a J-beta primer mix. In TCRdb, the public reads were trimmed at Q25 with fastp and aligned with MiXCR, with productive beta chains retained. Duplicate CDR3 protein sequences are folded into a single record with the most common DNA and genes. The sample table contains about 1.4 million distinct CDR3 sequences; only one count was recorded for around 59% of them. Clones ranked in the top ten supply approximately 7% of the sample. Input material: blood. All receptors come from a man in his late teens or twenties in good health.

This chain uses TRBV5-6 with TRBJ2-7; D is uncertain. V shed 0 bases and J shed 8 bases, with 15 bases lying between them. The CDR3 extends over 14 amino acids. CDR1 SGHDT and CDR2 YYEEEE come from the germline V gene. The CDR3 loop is CASSLDGRARQQYF. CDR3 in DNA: TGTGCCAGCAGCTTGGATGGCCGAGCTAGGCAGCAGTACTTC.

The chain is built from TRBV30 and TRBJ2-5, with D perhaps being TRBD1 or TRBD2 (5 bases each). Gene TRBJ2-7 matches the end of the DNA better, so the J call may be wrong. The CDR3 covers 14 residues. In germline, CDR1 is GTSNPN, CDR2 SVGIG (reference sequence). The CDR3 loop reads CAWGRRGGRYEQYF. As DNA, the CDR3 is TGTGCCTGGGGACGCCGTGGGGGAAGGTACGAGCAGTACTTC.

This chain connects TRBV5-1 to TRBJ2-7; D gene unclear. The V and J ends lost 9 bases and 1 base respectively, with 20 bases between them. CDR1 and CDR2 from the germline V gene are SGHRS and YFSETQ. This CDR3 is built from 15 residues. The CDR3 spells CATQIWPGASYEQYF. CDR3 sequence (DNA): TGCGCCACCCAGATTTGGCCAGGCGCGTCCTACGAGCAGTACTTC.

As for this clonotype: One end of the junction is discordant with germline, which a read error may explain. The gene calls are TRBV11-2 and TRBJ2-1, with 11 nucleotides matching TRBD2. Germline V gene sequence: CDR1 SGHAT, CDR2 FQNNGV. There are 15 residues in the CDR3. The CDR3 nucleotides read TGTGCCAGCAGCCTCACTAGCGGGAGAACCAATGAGCGGTTCTTC. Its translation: CASSLTSGRTNERFF.

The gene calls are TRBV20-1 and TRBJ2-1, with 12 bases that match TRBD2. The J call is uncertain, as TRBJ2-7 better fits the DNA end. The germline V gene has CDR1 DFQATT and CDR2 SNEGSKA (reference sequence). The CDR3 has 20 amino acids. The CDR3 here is CSAAPGLAGVTRSSYNEQYF. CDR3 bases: TGCAGTGCTGCACCGGGACTAGCGGGCGTAACTAGAAGCTCCTACAATGAGCAGTACTTC.

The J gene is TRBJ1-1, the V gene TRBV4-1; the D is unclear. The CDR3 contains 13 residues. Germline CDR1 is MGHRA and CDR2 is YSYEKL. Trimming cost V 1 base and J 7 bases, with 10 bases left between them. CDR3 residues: CASSQGLAGEAFF. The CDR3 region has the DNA TGCGCCAGCAGCCAAGGTTTGGCAGGTGAAGCTTTCTTT.

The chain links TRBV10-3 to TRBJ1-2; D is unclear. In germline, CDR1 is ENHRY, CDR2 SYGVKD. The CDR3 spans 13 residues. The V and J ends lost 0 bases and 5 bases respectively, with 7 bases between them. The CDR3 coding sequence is TGTGCCATCAGTGAGTCGACACTTTATGGCTACACCTTC. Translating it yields CAISESTLYGYTF.

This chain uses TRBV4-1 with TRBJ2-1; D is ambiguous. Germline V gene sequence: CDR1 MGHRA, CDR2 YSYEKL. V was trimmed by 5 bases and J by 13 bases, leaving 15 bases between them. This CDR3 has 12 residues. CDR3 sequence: CASSKGEETQFF. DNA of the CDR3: TGCGCCAGCAGCAAAGGAGAAGAGACCCAGTTCTTC.

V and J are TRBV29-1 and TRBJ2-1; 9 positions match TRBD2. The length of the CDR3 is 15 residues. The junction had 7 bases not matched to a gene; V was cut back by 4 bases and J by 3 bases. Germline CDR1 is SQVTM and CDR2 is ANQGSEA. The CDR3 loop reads CSVGIAGAHYNEQFF. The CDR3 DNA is TGCAGCGTTGGCATAGCGGGGGCCCACTACAATGAGCAGTTCTTC.

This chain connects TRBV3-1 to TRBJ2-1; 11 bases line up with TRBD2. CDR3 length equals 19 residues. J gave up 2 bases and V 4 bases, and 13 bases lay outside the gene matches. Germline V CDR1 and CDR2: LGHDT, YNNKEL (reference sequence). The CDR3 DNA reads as TGTGCCAGCAGCCCCCGCAATCTAGTAGCGGGGGGGCCCTACAATGAGCAGTTCTTC. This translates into CASSPRNLVAGGPYNEQFF.

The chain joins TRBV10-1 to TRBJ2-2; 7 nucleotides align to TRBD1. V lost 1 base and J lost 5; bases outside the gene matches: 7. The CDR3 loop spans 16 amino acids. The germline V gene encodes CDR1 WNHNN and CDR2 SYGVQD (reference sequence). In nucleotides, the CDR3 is TGCGCCAGCAGTGAGTATGGCGGCAGGGGGACCGGGGAGCTGTTTTTT. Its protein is CASSEYGGRGTGELFF.

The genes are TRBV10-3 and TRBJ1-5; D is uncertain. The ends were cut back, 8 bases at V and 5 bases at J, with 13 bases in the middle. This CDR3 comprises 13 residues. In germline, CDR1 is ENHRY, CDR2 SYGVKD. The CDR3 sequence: CAIARKSDQPQHF. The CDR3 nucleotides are TGTGCCATCGCTCGAAAGAGTGATCAGCCCCAGCATTTT.

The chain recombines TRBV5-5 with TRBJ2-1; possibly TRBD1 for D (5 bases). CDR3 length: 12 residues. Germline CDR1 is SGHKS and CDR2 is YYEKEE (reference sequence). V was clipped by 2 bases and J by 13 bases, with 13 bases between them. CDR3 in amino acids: CASSLSGAYQFF. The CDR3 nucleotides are TGTGCCAGCAGCTTATCTGGGGCATACCAGTTCTTC.

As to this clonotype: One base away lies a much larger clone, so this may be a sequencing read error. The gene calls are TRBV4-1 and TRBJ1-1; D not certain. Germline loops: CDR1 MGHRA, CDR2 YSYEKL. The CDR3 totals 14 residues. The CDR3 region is CASSQQMTNTEPFF. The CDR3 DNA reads TGCGCCAGCAGCCAACAAATGACGAACACTGAACCTTTCTTT.

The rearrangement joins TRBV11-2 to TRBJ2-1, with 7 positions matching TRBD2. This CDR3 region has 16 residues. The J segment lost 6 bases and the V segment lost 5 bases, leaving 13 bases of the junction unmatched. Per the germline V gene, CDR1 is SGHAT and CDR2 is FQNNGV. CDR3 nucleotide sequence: TGTGCCAGCAGCCCATCGACTGGCGGGGGTATCAATGAGCAGTTCTTC. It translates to CASSPSTGGGINEQFF.

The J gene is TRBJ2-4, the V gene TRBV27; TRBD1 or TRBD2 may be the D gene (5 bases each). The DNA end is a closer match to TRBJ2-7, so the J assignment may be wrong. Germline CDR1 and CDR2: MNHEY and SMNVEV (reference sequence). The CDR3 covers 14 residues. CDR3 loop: CASKRILRGVEQYF. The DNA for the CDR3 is TGTGCCAGCAAGAGGATCTTACGAGGGGTCGAGCAGTACTTC.

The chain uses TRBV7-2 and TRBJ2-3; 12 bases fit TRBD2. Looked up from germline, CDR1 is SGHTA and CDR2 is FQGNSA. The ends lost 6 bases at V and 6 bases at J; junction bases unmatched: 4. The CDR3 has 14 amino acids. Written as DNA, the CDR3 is TGTGCCAGCAGGCAAGGGACTAGCGGGGATACGCAGTATTTT. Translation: CASRQGTSGDTQYF.

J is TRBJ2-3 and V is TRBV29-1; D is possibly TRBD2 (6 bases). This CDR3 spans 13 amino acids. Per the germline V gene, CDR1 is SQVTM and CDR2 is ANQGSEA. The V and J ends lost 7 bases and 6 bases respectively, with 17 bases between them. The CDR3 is CSAEDYRGDTQYF. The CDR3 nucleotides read TGCAGCGCTGAGGACTACCGAGGCGATACGCAGTATTTT.

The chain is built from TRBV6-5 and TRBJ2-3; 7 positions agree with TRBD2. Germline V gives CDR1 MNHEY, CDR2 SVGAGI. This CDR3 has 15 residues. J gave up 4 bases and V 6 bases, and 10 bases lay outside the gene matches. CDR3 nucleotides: TGTGCCAGCAGGCGCGGGGGTCTGTCCGCAGATACGCAGTATTTT. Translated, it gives CASRRGGLSADTQYF.

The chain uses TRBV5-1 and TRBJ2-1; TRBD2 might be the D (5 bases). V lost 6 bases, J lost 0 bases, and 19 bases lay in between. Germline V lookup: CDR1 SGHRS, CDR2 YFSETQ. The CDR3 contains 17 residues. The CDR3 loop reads CASTHLQAVSSYNEQFF. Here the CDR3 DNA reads TGCGCCAGCACCCACTTGCAAGCGGTAAGCTCCTACAATGAGCAGTTCTTC.

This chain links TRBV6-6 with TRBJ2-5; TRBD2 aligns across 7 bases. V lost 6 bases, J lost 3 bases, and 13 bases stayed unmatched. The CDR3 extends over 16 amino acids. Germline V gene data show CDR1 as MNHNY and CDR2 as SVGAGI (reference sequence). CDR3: CASSTTQEGGKETQYF. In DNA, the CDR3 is TGTGCCAGCAGCACCACCCAGGAGGGAGGGAAAGAGACCCAGTACTTC.

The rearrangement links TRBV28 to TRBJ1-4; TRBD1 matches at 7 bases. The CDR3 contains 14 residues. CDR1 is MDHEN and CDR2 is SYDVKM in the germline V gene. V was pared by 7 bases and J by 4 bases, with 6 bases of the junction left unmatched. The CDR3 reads CASTRTGLNEKLFF. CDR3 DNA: TGTGCCAGCACCAGGACAGGCCTTAATGAAAAACTGTTTTTT. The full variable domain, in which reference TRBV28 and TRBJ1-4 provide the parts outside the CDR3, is DVKVTQSSRYLVKRTGEKVFLECVQDMDHENMFWYRQDPGLGLRLIYFSYDVKMKEKGDIPEGYSVSREKKERFSLILESASTNQTSMYLCASTRTGLNEKLFFGSGTQLSVL.

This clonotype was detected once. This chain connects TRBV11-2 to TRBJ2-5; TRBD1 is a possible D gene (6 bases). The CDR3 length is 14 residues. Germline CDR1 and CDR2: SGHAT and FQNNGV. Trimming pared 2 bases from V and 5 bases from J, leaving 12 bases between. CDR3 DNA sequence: TGTGCCAGCAGCTTATCCCCCGACAGGGAGACCCAGTACTTC. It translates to CASSLSPDRETQYF.

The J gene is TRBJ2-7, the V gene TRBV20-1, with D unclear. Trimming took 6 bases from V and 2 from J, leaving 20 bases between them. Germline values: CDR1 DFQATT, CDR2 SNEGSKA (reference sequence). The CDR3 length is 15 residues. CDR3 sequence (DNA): TGCAGTGCCACTTGGAAACGAGGACCTACCTACGAGCAGTACTTC. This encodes CSATWKRGPTYEQYF.

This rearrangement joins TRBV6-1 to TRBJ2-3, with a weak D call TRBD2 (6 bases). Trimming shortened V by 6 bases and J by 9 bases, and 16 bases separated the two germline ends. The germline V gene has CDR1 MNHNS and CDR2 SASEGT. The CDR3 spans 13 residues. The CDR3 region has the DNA TGTGCCAGCAGCGCAGGAGGGCTAGGGACGCAGTATTTT. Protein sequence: CASSAGGLGTQYF.

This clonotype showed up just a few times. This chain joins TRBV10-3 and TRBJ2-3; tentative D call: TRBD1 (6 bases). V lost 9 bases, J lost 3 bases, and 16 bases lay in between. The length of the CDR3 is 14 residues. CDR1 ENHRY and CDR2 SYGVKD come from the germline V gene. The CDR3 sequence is CAISGQAITDTQYF. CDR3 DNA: TGTGCCATATCGGGACAAGCGATAACAGATACGCAGTATTTT.

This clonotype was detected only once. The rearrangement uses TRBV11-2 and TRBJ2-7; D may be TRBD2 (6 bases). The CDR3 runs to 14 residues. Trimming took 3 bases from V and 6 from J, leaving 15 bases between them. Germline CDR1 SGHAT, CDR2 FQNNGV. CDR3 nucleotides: TGTGCCAGCAGCTTGGCCTCCGGAGGGGCCGAGCAGTACTTC. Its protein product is CASSLASGGAEQYF.